This T cell receptor beta chain was identified during a study of a mutant IDH1 vaccine in newly diagnosed glioma. In the case of this clone: Its antigen is still unknown.

V was cut by 6 bases and J by 6 bases, with 12 bases left in between. Looked up from germline, CDR1 is SGHRS and CDR2 is YFSETQ. The CDR3 runs 12 residues. Produced via immunoSEQ multiplex PCR; TCRdb's table is partial and in-frame only. The sample carries 25,000 or so clones, roughly 84% recorded once. The sample's time point: week 47, end of study. Vaccine doses each comprised 300 ug of mutant IDH1 20-mer peptide, with topical imiquimod. The sample in question was PBMCs, obtained from a glioma patient whose treatment included an IDH1 peptide vaccine. The chain recombines TRBV5-1 with TRBJ1-2, with D possibly TRBD1 on 6 matching bases. This clonotype was sampled from a man aged 35-49 years with glioma. The CDR3 reads CASTDSPDGYTF. The CDR3 region has the DNA TGCGCCAGCACGGACAGCCCCGATGGCTACACCTTC. The whole variable domain, filled in from reference TRBV5-1 and TRBJ1-2, reads KAGVTQTPRYLIKTRGQQVTLSCSPISGHRSVSWYQQTPGQGLQFLFEYFSETQRNKGNFPGRFSGRQFSNSRSEMNVSTLELGDSALYLCASTDSPDGYTFGSGTRLTVV.